Below are 22 T cell receptor beta chains sequenced from a single sample in a study of shared clonotypes between healthy human individuals. The repertoire was sequenced with immunoSEQ multiplex PCR; TCRdb's copy has only in-frame clones and lacks some. The sample holds 1,500,000 or so clones, around 97% seen once. Sequences were obtained from naive CD4+ T cells sorted from blood. The subset here: CD45RA+ positively selected. The receptor source for this set is a man aged 25 to 40 in good health.

The chain is built from TRBV5-6 and TRBJ2-7; TRBD1 agrees at 9 bases. There are 16 residues in the CDR3. J lost 3 bases, V lost 4 bases, and 11 bases had no gene match. CDR1 SGHDT and CDR2 YYEEEE come from the germline V gene. The CDR3 coding sequence is TGTGCCAGCAGCCCCACCCGGGACAGGGTGGACTACGAGCAGTACTTC. This encodes CASSPTRDRVDYEQYF.

CDR3 DNA: TGTGCCTGGAGTTCAGGGAAGTACGAGCAGTACTTC. Residues: CAWSSGKYEQYF. This rearrangement joins TRBV30 to TRBJ2-7, with D perhaps matching TRBD1 (5 bases). Germline loops: CDR1 GTSNPN, CDR2 SVGIG (reference sequence). V lost 2 bases, J lost 4 bases, and 9 bases lay in between. This CDR3 has 12 amino acids.

The chain uses TRBV27 and TRBJ1-5, with D uncertain. The V end lost 1 base, the J end lost 0 bases, and 4 bases lay between the germline ends. This CDR3 region has 14 residues. CDR1 and CDR2 (germline): MNHEY, SMNVEV (reference sequence). The CDR3 nucleotides are TGTGCCAGCAGTTTATACGGTAGCAATCAGCCCCAGCATTTT. Residues: CASSLYGSNQPQHF.

The V call is TRBV28, the J call TRBJ2-7, with D tentatively TRBD1 (6 bases). The CDR3 runs to 11 residues. Germline-derived CDR1 and CDR2 are MDHEN and SYDVKM. Trimming took off 7 bases at V and 3 bases at J, with 7 bases between the two ends. CDR3 amino acids: CASKGVYEQYF. CDR3 nucleotide sequence: TGTGCCAGCAAGGGGGTCTACGAGCAGTACTTC. The variable domain in full, with the rest retrieved from reference TRBV28 and TRBJ2-7, is DVKVTQSSRYLVKRTGEKVFLECVQDMDHENMFWYRQDPGLGLRLIYFSYDVKMKEKGDIPEGYSVSREKKERFSLILESASTNQTSMYLCASKGVYEQYFGPGTRLTVT.

This clone was counted a single time. The sample has other DNA sequences that encode this CDR3 too. This chain uses TRBV18 with TRBJ2-5; 11 bases fit TRBD2. V trimming: 6 bases; J trimming: 3 bases; junction bases outside the gene matches: 3. Germline lookup yields CDR1 KGHSH and CDR2 LQKENI. This CDR3 comprises 14 residues. Here the CDR3 DNA reads TGTGCCAGCTCCGGGACTAGCGGAAAAGAGACCCAGTACTTC. Translation gives CASSGTSGKETQYF.

This sequence joins TRBV7-9 and TRBJ1-1; 11 bases match TRBD1. Germline CDR1 SEHNR, CDR2 FQNEAQ (reference sequence). After removal of 3 bases from V and 4 bases from J, the junction contained 7 bases not matched to a gene. The CDR3 is 16 amino acids. The CDR3 DNA sequence: TGTGCCAGCAGCTTGGACAGGGGGCTATTCTCCACTGAAGCTTTCTTT. Its protein is CASSLDRGLFSTEAFF.

The CDR3 region has the DNA TGCGCCAGCAGCACATCCGGGACGGGAGCTTTCTTT. Translated: CASSTSGTGAFF. The J gene is TRBJ1-1, the V gene TRBV10-1; tentatively, D is TRBD1 (5 bases). V lost 6 bases to trimming and J lost 10 bases, with 15 bases between them. The germline gives CDR1 WNHNN, CDR2 SYGVQD (reference sequence). CDR3 length: 12 amino acids.

V and J are TRBV29-1 and TRBJ1-5; no clear D. The CDR3 totals 14 residues. V lost 3 bases and J 3 bases, leaving 12 bases between the germline ends. Germline V gives CDR1 SQVTM, CDR2 ANQGSEA. CDR3 DNA sequence: TGCAGCGTTGACCACGGTCGACCCAATCAGCCCCAGCATTTT. It translates to CSVDHGRPNQPQHF.

A word on this clone: Other DNA sequences in the same sample also yield this CDR3. The V gene is TRBV5-1, the J gene TRBJ2-1; 11 bases align to TRBD1. Germline CDR1 and CDR2: SGHRS and YFSETQ. The ends lost 4 bases at V and 4 bases at J; junction bases unmatched: 7. The CDR3 covers 16 residues. The chain's CDR3 is CASSPSGTGGYNEQFF. Here the CDR3 DNA reads TGCGCCAGCAGCCCCAGCGGGACAGGGGGTTACAATGAGCAGTTCTTC.

V is TRBV27 and J is TRBJ2-2, with no clear D. The CDR3 sequence is 14 residues long. V lost 2 bases and J lost 2, with 6 bases in between. CDR1 is MNHEY, CDR2 SMNVEV, per germline (reference sequence). CDR3 region: CASSLAVNTGELFF. The CDR3 DNA is TGTGCCAGCAGTTTAGCCGTAAACACCGGGGAGCTGTTTTTT.

The V call is TRBV9, the J call TRBJ2-6; perhaps TRBD1 as D (6 bases). Looked up from germline, CDR1 is SGDLS and CDR2 is YYNGEE. Trimming left V 3 bases short and J 2 bases short, with 9 bases between. This CDR3 is 15 amino acids long. The CDR3 DNA reads TGTGCCAGCAGCGCCCCAGGGGCTGGGGCCAACGTCCTGACTTTC. It encodes CASSAPGAGANVLTF. The full variable domain, in which reference TRBV9 and TRBJ2-6 provide the parts outside the CDR3, is DSGVTQTPKHLITATGQRVTLRCSPRSGDLSVYWYQQSLDQGLQFLIQYYNGEERAKGNILERFSAQQFPDLHSELNLSSLELGDSALYFCASSAPGAGANVLTFGAGSRLTVL.

The rearrangement uses TRBV29-1 and TRBJ2-4; 10 bases line up with TRBD1. CDR3 length: 13 amino acids. V lost 8 bases to trimming and J lost 3 bases; unmatched junction nucleotides: 4. Germline lookup yields CDR1 SQVTM and CDR2 ANQGSEA. Written as DNA, the CDR3 is TGCAGCTTCGGACAGGGGGTCAAAAACATTCAGTACTTC. Translated: CSFGQGVKNIQYF.

The chain is built from TRBV5-4 and TRBJ2-2; D tentatively reads TRBD1 or TRBD2 (5 bases each). This CDR3 has 14 residues. CDR1 is SGHNT and CDR2 is YYREEE in the germline V gene (reference sequence). The ends were cut back, 0 bases at V and 6 bases at J, with 9 bases in the middle. CDR3 coding DNA: TGTGCCAGCAGCTTGGCGAGGGGCCCCGGGGAGCTGTTTTTT. Translation gives CASSLARGPGELFF. The entire variable domain, with the rest obtained from reference TRBV5-4 and TRBJ2-2, is as follows: ETGVTQSPTHLIKTRGQQVTLRCSSQSGHNTVSWYQQALGQGPQFIFQYYREEENGRGNFPPRFSGLQFPNYSSELNVNALELDDSALYLCASSLARGPGELFFGEGSRLTVL.

The chain employs TRBV1 and TRBJ2-3. TRBV1 is a listed pseudogene. The CDR3 loop spans 14 amino acids. The CDR3 here is CTSSSGTATDTQYF. The CDR3 DNA sequence: TGCACCAGCAGTTCCGGGACCGCAACAGATACGCAGTATTTT.

The chain uses TRBV5-1 and TRBJ2-1; D is possibly TRBD1 (6 bases). The CDR3 length is 15 residues. V lost 0 bases and J lost 7, with 14 bases in between. Looked up from germline, CDR1 is SGHRS and CDR2 is YFSETQ. CDR3 sequence: CASSLDGTRGNEQFF. CDR3 coding DNA: TGCGCCAGCAGCTTGGACGGGACAAGGGGGAATGAGCAGTTCTTC.

The rearrangement links TRBV9 to TRBJ2-1; D is unclear. The CDR3 spans 15 residues. V gave up 3 bases and J gave up 4 bases, with 14 bases separating them. Germline V gene sequence: CDR1 SGDLS, CDR2 YYNGEE. CDR3 residues: CASSGAVGIYNEQFF. In nucleotides, the CDR3 is TGTGCCAGCAGCGGCGCCGTGGGGATTTACAATGAGCAGTTCTTC. Variable domain in full (rest from reference TRBV9 and TRBJ2-1): DSGVTQTPKHLITATGQRVTLRCSPRSGDLSVYWYQQSLDQGLQFLIQYYNGEERAKGNILERFSAQQFPDLHSELNLSSLELGDSALYFCASSGAVGIYNEQFFGPGTRLTVL.

This clone was found a few times. V gene TRBV11-3 combines with J gene TRBJ2-7; TRBD1 matches at 8 bases. Per the germline V gene, CDR1 is SGHNT and CDR2 is YENEEA. The junction had 4 bases not matched to a gene; V was cut back by 1 base and J by 2 bases. The CDR3 runs 15 residues. The CDR3 sequence is CASSLGTGSAYEQYF. CDR3 coding DNA: TGTGCCAGCAGCTTAGGGACAGGGTCCGCCTACGAGCAGTACTTC.

V is TRBV7-6 and J is TRBJ2-7; 13 nucleotides align to TRBD2. Germline V gene lookup returns CDR1 SGHVS and CDR2 FNYEAQ. The CDR3 extends over 16 amino acids. V gave up 1 base and J gave up 6 bases; unmatched junction bases: 6. CDR3 region: CASSLELAGGGIEQYF. The CDR3 nucleotides are TGTGCCAGCAGCTTAGAACTAGCGGGAGGGGGAATCGAGCAGTACTTC.

For the CDR3, the DNA is TGTGCCAGCAGCTTGGCCGTCACTGAAGCTTTCTTT. Residues: CASSLAVTEAFF. The chain links TRBV5-6 to TRBJ1-1; D unclear. Trimming cost V 0 bases and J 4 bases, with 4 bases left between them. This CDR3 has 12 amino acids. The germline V gene has CDR1 SGHDT and CDR2 YYEEEE.

This clone was seen only a few times. The V and J genes are TRBV5-8 and TRBJ2-1; D uncertain. This CDR3 has 10 amino acids. V was shortened by 2 bases and J by 14 bases, with 8 bases between the two germline ends. Germline loops: CDR1 SGHTS, CDR2 YDEGEE. DNA for the CDR3: TGTGCCAGCAGCTTTTTGCATGAGTTCTTC. As protein: CASSFLHEFF.

The chain links TRBV27 to TRBJ2-1; maybe TRBD2 (5 bases). This CDR3 has 15 amino acids. V lost 4 bases, J lost 2 bases, and 12 bases lay in between. The germline gives CDR1 MNHEY, CDR2 SMNVEV (reference sequence). The CDR3 loop reads CASSSWRSPYNEQFF. Written as DNA, the CDR3 is TGTGCCAGCAGTTCCTGGAGGTCCCCCTACAATGAGCAGTTCTTC.

J is TRBJ1-2 and V is TRBV28, with D uncertain. The CDR3 sequence is 15 residues long. In germline, CDR1 is MDHEN, CDR2 SYDVKM. V was pared by 4 bases and J by 9 bases, with 21 bases between. CDR3 protein: CASSSLREESLCYTF. For the CDR3, the DNA is TGTGCCAGCAGTTCTCTTAGGGAGGAAAGCCTATGCTACACCTTC.